A selection of T cell receptor beta chains follows, all from one sample in a study of blood T cell repertoires in COVID-19. Clones were sequenced by immunoSEQ multiplex PCR, and TCRdb holds only the in-frame ones, with some missing. The sample gives about 100,000 clones, roughly 81% of which show up once; 9.5% to 10% is in the top ten. Sequencing was done on a sample of peripheral blood. All receptors come from a man aged 35-49 years with active or convalescent COVID-19. The CDR3 runs from the conserved cysteine through the conserved F or W. D genes are given only for firm matches. For some rows the clone size is stated as once, few or many, or as a class when expanded; others skip it.

NA	NA	TRBV18	TRBJ1-1	TGTGCCAGCTCACCGCGAGAAAACACTGAAGCTTTCTTT	CASSPRENTEAFF
TRBD1	NA	TRBV11-2	TRBJ1-5	TGTGCCAGCAGCCTTGGACAGGGTTGGTATCAGCCCCAGCATTTT	CASSLGQGWYQPQHF
NA	NA	TRBV5-1	TRBJ1-4	TGCGCCAGCAGCTTGGCGAGGGCGACAACTAATGAAAAACTGTTTTTT	CASSLARATTNEKLFF
TRBD1	few	TRBV7-2	TRBJ1-6	TGTGCCAGCAGCCCGGGCGTGAGGGACAGGGGGTCACCCCTCCACTTT	CASSPGVRDRGSPLHF
TRBD1	NA	TRBV25-1	TRBJ1-1	TGTGCCAGCAGTTACGGGACAGGGGGCAATCGAGAAGCTTTCTTT	CASSYGTGGNREAFF
TRBD2	NA	TRBV6-1	TRBJ2-1	TGTGCCAGCAGTGAACTAGCGGGGGGCGGGGAGCAGTTCTTC	CASSELAGGGEQFF
TRBD2	NA	TRBV9	TRBJ2-3	TGTGCCAGCAGCGCCCGGGACTACAACACAGATACGCAGTATTTT	CASSARDYNTDTQYF
NA	NA	TRBV19	TRBJ1-2	TGTGCCAGTAGTAACGGGGGGCCCCCCTATGGCTACACCTTC	CASSNGGPPYGYTF
TRBD1	NA	TRBV3-1/TRBV3-2	TRBJ1-6	TGTGCCAGCAGCCAGGGCGACAGGGGGTCCTATAATTCACCCCTCCACTTT	CASSQGDRGSYNSPLHF
NA	NA	TRBV7-8	TRBJ1-2	TGTGCCAGCAGCCTAATCGACAGTGGCTACACCTTC	CASSLIDSGYTF
NA	NA	TRBV5-1	TRBJ1-1	TGCGCCAGCAGCTTGGGCAGTACCAGGGTCTCTGAAGCTTTCTTT	CASSLGSTRVSEAFF
NA	many	TRBV5-6	TRBJ1-6	TGTGCCAGCAGCTTGAGTTACAGTAATTCACCCCTCCACTTT	CASSLSYSNSPLHF
NA	NA	TRBV18	TRBJ1-1	TGTGCCAGCTCACCAGACAGGTCGAACACTGAAGCTTTCTTT	CASSPDRSNTEAFF
TRBD1	NA	TRBV6-1	TRBJ1-1	TGTGCCAGCAGTGAAGTGGCAGGGGGCGGCGAAGCTTTCTTT	CASSEVAGGGEAFF
TRBD1	NA	TRBV29-1	TRBJ2-3	TGCAGCGTTGGGACAGGGGGCGGAGATACGCAGTATTTT	CSVGTGGGDTQYF